Listed below are T cell receptor beta chains from one sample, sequenced in a study of blood T cell repertoires in COVID-19. TCRdb keeps only in-frame clones here, not all; method: immunoSEQ multiplex PCR. The sample has fewer than 150,000 clones, around 85% seen once. The specimen sequenced was peripheral blood. All receptors derive from a human donor in a cohort sampled during active COVID-19. The CDR3 runs from the conserved cysteine through the conserved F or W. D genes are given only for firm matches. Rows may omit the clone size; those that give it use once, few, many or a size class.

j_call clone_size d_call v_call cdr3_aa cdr3_nt
TRBJ2-1 NA TRBD1 TRBV19 CASSSDRDNEQFF TGTGCCAGTAGTTCGGACAGGGACAATGAGCAGTTCTTC
TRBJ1-1 NA NA TRBV29-1 CSVEPGEGTEAFF TGCAGCGTTGAACCGGGCGAGGGAACTGAAGCTTTCTTT
TRBJ1-1 NA NA TRBV19 CASSISQGFNTEAFF TGTGCCAGTAGTATATCACAGGGCTTTAACACTGAAGCTTTCTTT
TRBJ1-2 NA NA TRBV19 CASSIWGTSGYTF TGTGCCAGTAGTATCTGGGGTACTAGTGGCTACACCTTC
TRBJ2-2 NA NA TRBV10-3 CAIRPGARGTGELFF TGTGCCATCAGACCCGGAGCTAGAGGGACCGGGGAGCTGTTTTTT
TRBJ2-7 NA NA TRBV5-1 CASSAGGGLSYEQYF TGCGCCAGCAGCGCCGGCGGGGGCCTCTCCTACGAGCAGTACTTC
TRBJ1-4 NA NA TRBV7-9 CASSLYPQGQGNEKLFF TGTGCCAGCAGCTTGTACCCGCAGGGGCAGGGTAATGAAAAACTGTTTTTT
TRBJ1-1 NA NA TRBV28 CASSLLGVAFF TGTGCCAGCAGTTTGTTAGGGGTGGCTTTCTTT
TRBJ2-1 NA NA TRBV5-5 CASSLQGRNEQFF TGTGCCAGCAGCTTACAGGGCAGGAATGAGCAGTTCTTC
TRBJ1-6 NA NA TRBV11-2 CASSLGPEDRNSPLHF TGTGCCAGCAGCTTAGGTCCGGAGGATCGGAATTCACCCCTCCACTTT
TRBJ1-2 NA TRBD1 TRBV5-1 CASSLRGQNYGYTF TGCGCCAGCAGCTTGAGGGGACAGAACTATGGCTACACCTTC
TRBJ1-1 NA NA TRBV10-3 CAISTVLNTEAFF TGTGCCATCAGTACAGTCTTGAACACTGAAGCTTTCTTT
TRBJ2-3 once TRBD2 TRBV5-4 CASSLGVAGVTDTQYF TGTGCCAGCAGCTTGGGTGTAGCGGGAGTTACAGATACGCAGTATTTT
TRBJ1-2 NA NA TRBV5-1 CASSLSPGEHYGYTF TGCGCCAGCAGCTTGTCCCCAGGGGAGCACTATGGCTACACCTTC
TRBJ2-3 NA TRBD2 TRBV3-1/TRBV3-2 CASSQDSRGNTDTQYF TGTGCCAGCAGCCAAGACTCGCGGGGGAACACAGATACGCAGTATTTT
TRBJ2-3 NA TRBD2 TRBV7-2 CASRLAGGGTDTQYF TGTGCCAGCAGACTAGCGGGAGGGGGCACAGATACGCAGTATTTT
TRBJ2-5 NA TRBD2 TRBV13 CASSARGGGKGETQYF TGTGCCAGCAGCGCCCGGGGCGGGGGGAAGGGAGAGACCCAGTACTTC
TRBJ2-2 NA NA TRBV7-2 CASSLATASANTGELFF TGTGCCAGCAGCTTAGCCACAGCCTCCGCGAACACCGGGGAGCTGTTTTTT
TRBJ2-5 NA NA TRBV11-2 CASSLEGGGGETQYF TGTGCCAGCAGCTTAGAAGGGGGGGGCGGAGAGACCCAGTACTTC
TRBJ2-6 NA NA TRBV19 CASQQVSGANVLTF TGTGCCAGTCAACAGGTCTCTGGGGCCAACGTCCTGACTTTC
TRBJ2-4 NA TRBD2 TRBV6-1 CASSEVGLAGGGAKNIQYF TGTGCCAGCAGTGAAGTCGGACTAGCGGGAGGGGGAGCCAAAAACATTCAGTACTTC
TRBJ2-1 NA TRBD2 TRBV5-1 CASSLSASGGYHPFF TGCGCCAGCAGCTTATCCGCTAGCGGGGGTTATCACCCCTTCTTC
TRBJ2-7 NA NA TRBV4-3 CASSQNTGSYEQYF TGCGCCAGCAGCCAAAATACTGGTTCCTACGAGCAGTACTTC
TRBJ2-1 few TRBD1 TRBV6-5 CASTSGQGYNEQFF TGTGCCAGCACCTCGGGACAGGGGTACAATGAGCAGTTCTTC
TRBJ2-6 NA NA TRBV3-1/TRBV3-2 CASSQYAGSSGANVLTF TGTGCCAGCAGCCAGTACGCTGGGAGTTCTGGGGCCAACGTCCTGACTTTC
TRBJ2-1 NA NA TRBV19 CASKTVYNEQFF TGTGCCAGTAAGACAGTATACAATGAGCAGTTCTTC
TRBJ2-7 once TRBD1 TRBV5-8 CASSLVTGYRYEQYF TGTGCCAGCAGCTTGGTGACAGGGTACCGGTACGAGCAGTACTTC
TRBJ1-6 NA TRBD1 TRBV7-9 CASSSNQGRDRGPPLHF TGTGCCAGCAGCTCCAATCAAGGACGGGACAGGGGCCCACCCCTCCACTTT
TRBJ2-7 NA NA TRBV7-9 CASSLDFYEQYF TGTGCCAGCAGCCTTGACTTCTACGAGCAGTACTTC
TRBJ1-2 NA TRBD1 TRBV7-9 CASSFGGTGMAGYTF TGTGCCAGCAGCTTCGGGGGGACAGGGATGGCTGGCTACACCTTC
TRBJ2-5 few NA TRBV7-2 CASSQFQETQYF TGTGCCAGCAGCCAGTTCCAAGAGACCCAGTACTTC
TRBJ1-2 NA NA TRBV6-2/TRBV6-3 CASSYRGDSNYGYTF TGTGCCAGCAGTTACCGGGGGGATTCCAACTATGGCTACACCTTC
TRBJ2-1 NA TRBD2 TRBV5-3 CARSRPGLGSWNTLPNNEQFF TGTGCCAGAAGCCGACCGGGACTAGGGAGTTGGAACACCCTTCCAAACAATGAGCAGTTCTTC
TRBJ2-2 NA TRBD1 TRBV7-3 CASSLYKTGTGRTGELFF TGTGCCAGCAGCTTATACAAAACCGGGACAGGTCGGACCGGGGAGCTGTTTTTT
TRBJ2-1 NA NA TRBV6-6 CASSSNVRGEQFF TGTGCCAGCAGTTCCAATGTAAGGGGTGAGCAGTTCTTC
TRBJ2-3 NA TRBD2 TRBV18 CASSPSSGRTTDTQYF TGTGCCAGCTCACCGTCTAGCGGTAGGACCACAGATACGCAGTATTTT
TRBJ1-1 NA NA TRBV12-3/TRBV12-4 CASTPGGHTEAFF TGTGCCAGCACCCCCGGGGGACACACTGAAGCTTTCTTT
TRBJ1-2 NA TRBD1 TRBV19 CASSILGQTNYGYTF TGTGCCAGTAGTATCTTGGGACAGACAAACTATGGCTACACCTTC
TRBJ1-2 NA NA TRBV9 CASSVDRGMWGYTF TGTGCCAGCAGCGTAGATCGGGGAATGTGGGGCTACACCTTC
TRBJ2-1 NA NA TRBV2 CASSASDEQFF TGTGCCAGCAGCGCGAGCGATGAGCAGTTCTTC
TRBJ2-1 once TRBD2 TRBV20-1 CSASFQRGGFNEQFF TGCAGTGCTAGTTTCCAGCGGGGTGGATTCAATGAGCAGTTCTTC
TRBJ1-5 once NA TRBV15 CATSEDTNQPQHF TGTGCCACCAGCGAGGATACCAATCAGCCCCAGCATTTT
TRBJ2-5 NA TRBD2 TRBV11-3 CASSRLAGGAETQYF TGTGCCAGCAGCAGACTAGCGGGAGGGGCAGAGACCCAGTACTTC
TRBJ1-2 NA NA TRBV9 CASSLGDANYGYTF TGTGCCAGCAGCCTGGGCGACGCCAACTATGGCTACACCTTC
TRBJ1-1 few NA TRBV7-2 CASSFSPGKNTEAFF TGTGCCAGCAGCTTTTCGCCCGGGAAGAACACTGAAGCTTTCTTT
TRBJ1-2 NA TRBD1 TRBV19 CASRETPGQGAVRGYTF TGTGCCAGTAGGGAGACTCCGGGACAGGGGGCTGTACGTGGCTACACCTTC
TRBJ1-5 NA TRBD1 TRBV19 CASTDRANQPQHF TGTGCCAGTACCGACAGGGCGAATCAGCCCCAGCATTTT
TRBJ2-1 NA TRBD1 TRBV10-3 CAISGDSQGHNEQFF TGTGCCATCAGTGGGGACAGTCAAGGCCACAATGAGCAGTTCTTC
TRBJ2-1 NA TRBD2 TRBV27 CASIEPGLAESSSYNEQFF TGTGCCAGCATAGAACCGGGACTAGCGGAAAGTAGCTCCTACAATGAGCAGTTCTTC
TRBJ2-6 NA TRBD1 TRBV11-2 CASSLRTGTGANVLTF TGTGCCAGCAGCTTAAGGACAGGAACTGGGGCCAACGTCCTGACTTTC
TRBJ1-1 NA NA TRBV6-2/TRBV6-3 CASSYSGEGLAWGTEAFF TGTGCCAGCAGTTACTCCGGGGAGGGACTGGCCTGGGGCACTGAAGCTTTCTTT
TRBJ2-1 once NA TRBV4-3 CASSQGLWRKRENEQFF TGCGCCAGCAGCCAAGGGCTATGGCGGAAAAGGGAGAATGAGCAGTTCTTC
TRBJ2-3 NA NA TRBV9 CASSVVPGGDTQYF TGTGCCAGCAGCGTAGTTCCAGGTGGGGATACGCAGTATTTT
TRBJ2-1 NA TRBD2 TRBV6-2/TRBV6-3 CASSYSPTSGGFNEQFF TGTGCCAGCAGTTACTCCCCGACTAGCGGGGGGTTCAATGAGCAGTTCTTC
TRBJ2-1 NA NA TRBV2 CASRERTNSYNEQFF TGTGCCAGCAGGGAAAGGACTAACTCCTACAATGAGCAGTTCTTC
TRBJ1-4 NA NA TRBV30 CAWNRATNEKLFF TGTGCCTGGAATCGGGCAACTAATGAAAAACTGTTTTTT
TRBJ2-7 NA TRBD2 TRBV5-6 CASSSGLAGLYEQYF TGTGCCAGCAGCTCGGGACTAGCGGGGCTCTACGAGCAGTACTTC